This T cell receptor beta chain was recorded in a study of vaccination and CD4 T cells after COVID-19. General study findings and limits: In convalescent patients, a median approximately 83% of post-vaccine SARS-CoV-2-reactive clones appeared only after vaccination.

The Oncomine TCR Beta short-read assay was what sequenced the DNA obtained from cultured CD4+ T cells. TCRdb processed the PCR reads anew with MiXCR; each CDR3 protein has one entry. The data hold thousands of distinct CDR3 sequences, with 52% observed a single time. To note about this clonotype: Its antigen remains unknown.

Treatment described: approximately 10-day PBMC culture with coronavirus spike peptide pools or control peptides (ViraFEST assay). Pre-COVID-19 pandemic sampling (2011-2018) yielded the unexposed donor's CD4+ T cells. The TCR sequence derives from a human donor in good health. The sample taken for sequencing was CD4+ T cells from blood, cultured in vitro.

The CDR3 nucleotides are TGTGCCAGCAGTGAAAAACTGGGCACGGTCCAGTACTTC. It specifies CASSEKLGTVQYF. The V call is TRBV2, the J call TRBJ2-5; D unresolved. Germline assignment: CDR1 SNHLY and CDR2 FYNNEI. V shed 2 bases and J shed 10 bases, with 14 bases lying between them. CDR3 size: 13 residues.